This T cell receptor beta chain derives from a study of somatic mutations in cytotoxic T cells in rheumatoid arthritis (dated by TCRdb to between 2016 and 2019). About the study as a whole: Patient peripheral blood (about 31 ml EDTA) was drawn right after diagnosis and before any treatment started. Some V beta antibody-stained T-cell populations were flow-sorted on a FACSAria II or Sony SH800 at nearly 100% purity, and sorted V beta1+ cells also underwent TCRB sequencing. Whether expanded CD8+ T-cell clones in untreated, newly diagnosed rheumatoid arthritis carry somatic mutations was the study question, and clonality was characterized with TCRB deep sequencing. TCRB deep sequencing covered over 55 patients with rheumatoid arthritis along with some 22 healthy controls. Patient and control groups had essentially identical median ages. Overall study outcomes, separate from this receptor: There was no significant difference in CD8+ T-cell clonality between rheumatoid arthritis patients and age-matched healthy controls. The largest CD8+ clone made up more than 20% of CD8+ cells in about an eighth of the roughly 60 patients, and blood and synovial fluid shared several identical CD8+ TCRB sequences. In patients, CD8+ clonality rose with age (Spearman r ~ 0.53), which was not the case in healthy controls. The slight underrepresentation of TRBV07 in patients was not corrected for multiple comparisons. It was unknown which antigens the expanded CD8+ clones targeted, and their absence from virus-specific databases did not exclude viral specificity.

Only one count was recorded for this clone. What antigen it recognizes has not been identified. No clone much larger than this one lies a single base away; base qualities are absent. On an AutoMACS, CD4+ and CD8+ cells were isolated via positive magnetic bead selection, and their purity was verified by flow cytometry. After a first flow cytometry screen using a TCR V beta antibody panel, clonal expansions were characterized through TCRB deep sequencing of sorted CD8+ fractions. Ficoll-Paque PLUS density gradient separation was used to isolate peripheral blood mononuclear cells. DNA was extracted from CD4-enriched, CD8-enriched or PBMC samples with Nucleospin Tissue or Tissue XS kits and quantified with a Qubit 2.0 fluorometer. V and J are truncated by 0 bases and 4 bases respectively, leaving an intervening sequence of 13 bases. Inclusive of the bounding cysteine and phenylalanine, the CDR3 is 15 residues long. The sequence is cut down to CDR3 DNA, 45 bases in frame from base 1. CDR1 is given as SGHNT and CDR2 as YYREEE, both from the germline V gene (reference sequence).

The immunoSEQ assay was applied to genomic DNA for TCRB CDR3 sequencing. Regarding the original processing steps: When patient CD8+ clones exceeding 1% were checked against published virus-specific TCRB sequences, only a few matched. Nothing other than productive TCRB rearrangements was included in the analyses. Clonality was calculated as a Shannon entropy-based productive clonality index, and a clone was defined by a unique TCRB CDR3 sequence. Repertoire overlap for a pair of samples was computed from each clone's template counts relative to total templates per sample. V-gene usage from TCRB sequencing and V-gene usage measured by flow cytometry were correlated (Spearman r of around 0.6). The immuneACCESS repertoire file appears here via TCRdb, limited to in-frame rearrangements. These files lack a portion of the clones; in checked studies, under half of the deficit traces to unresolved V genes, and the cause of the others is not known. The V and J calls and clone size were taken over from that table, and D and trimming were inferred from the DNA. This sample is represented by around 11,000 clones; around three quarters of them were singletons. The ten largest clones add up to almost 35% of the sample.

The clonotype was recovered from an adult with rheumatoid arthritis. Sequenced sample: CD8+ T cells sorted from blood. Recombination linked TRBV5-4 to TRBJ1-2, and perhaps TRBD1 as D gene, on 6 matching bases. The DNA sequence is TGTGCCAGCAGCTTGGACCCGACAGGCCCCTATGGCTACACCTTC. This sequence encodes CASSLDPTGPYGYTF.